This entry features one T cell receptor beta chain sequence. The sample holds many counts of this clonotype. The antigen it binds to is not known. Base qualities are not recorded, but no much larger clone differs from it by a single base. The source of the sample is a study of CD8 T cells in ankylosing spondylitis (dated 2017 in TCRdb). Context from the whole study: The study profiled T cell receptor beta repertoires in healthy donors and ankylosing spondylitis patients to find disease-linked TCR variants. Peripheral blood samples were taken, and synovial fluid was additionally collected from ankylosing spondylitis patients. In total, the full study cohort was made up of about 99 healthy donors and 20 to 25 ankylosing spondylitis patients. The investigation overall reported the following: Some motif variants had previously been reported in the synovial fluid and blood of reactive arthritis patients, which suggests shared mechanisms of disease initiation. In peripheral blood, the disease-linked clones were found at relatively low frequencies and had a CD8+ phenotype. According to the report, matched synovial fluid samples from ankylosing spondylitis patients were significantly enriched for the disease-linked clones. A TCR beta motif made up of about eight highly homologous amino acid variants appeared to be characteristic of blood from ankylosing spondylitis patients.

The CDR3 runs 14 amino acids, cysteine and phenylalanine included. Only CDR3 DNA is held: 42 bases, read in frame from base 1. Germline trimming: 1 base from V, 6 bases from J; junction bases outside gene matches: 2. For CDR1 and CDR2, the germline V gene lists SGHRS and YFSETQ. Sequencing was carried out with an Illumina HiSeq 2500. Quantitative 5'-RACE with molecular barcodes was the method used to prepare the TCR beta libraries. The published analysis was carried out like this. A new computational method, built on a probabilistic model of VDJ rearrangement, was used to identify disease-linked TCR variants. The public reads were reanalyzed by TCRdb: fastp trimming at Q25, MiXCR alignment, in-frame beta chains only. CDR3 protein sequences are deduplicated, and each keeps its most common genes and DNA. TCRdb, not the authors, supplied the V and J calls. A total of fewer than 200,000 distinct CDR3 sequences appear in this sample, about 17% of them only once. Of the sample, approximately 7.6% is held by the ten largest clones.

This chain joins TRBV5-1 to TRBJ2-1, with TRBD2 matching 9 junction bases. The sample was blood, either unsorted or a sorted T cell fraction (not recorded which). The source of this sequence is a male donor with ankylosing spondylitis or in good health (not recorded which). The DNA reads TGCGCCAGCAGCTTGACTAGCGGGTTCAATGAGCAGTTCTTC. This codes for CASSLTSGFNEQFF.